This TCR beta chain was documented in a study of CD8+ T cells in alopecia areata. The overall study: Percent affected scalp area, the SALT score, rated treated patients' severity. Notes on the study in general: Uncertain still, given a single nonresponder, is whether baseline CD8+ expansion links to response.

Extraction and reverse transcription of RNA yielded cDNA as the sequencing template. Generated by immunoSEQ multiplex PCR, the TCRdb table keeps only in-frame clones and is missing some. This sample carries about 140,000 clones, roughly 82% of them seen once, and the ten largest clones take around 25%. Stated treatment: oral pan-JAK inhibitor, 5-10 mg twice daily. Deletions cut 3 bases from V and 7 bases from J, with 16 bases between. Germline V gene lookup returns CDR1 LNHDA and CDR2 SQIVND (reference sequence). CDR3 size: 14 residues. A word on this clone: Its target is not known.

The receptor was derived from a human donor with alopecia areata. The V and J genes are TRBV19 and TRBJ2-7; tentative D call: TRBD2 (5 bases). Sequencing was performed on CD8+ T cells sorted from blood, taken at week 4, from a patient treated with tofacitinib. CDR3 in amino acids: CASSITGKPGEQYF. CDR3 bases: TGTGCCAGTAGTATTACGGGAAAACCTGGGGAGCAGTACTTC.